This record looks at one T cell receptor (beta chain) sequence and its context. Antigen: not known. The CDR3 extends over 19 amino acids. The V gene end was trimmed by 0 bases and the J gene end by 1 base; junction bases not matched to a gene: 9. CDR1 and CDR2 (germline): MGHRA, YSYEKL. The data were obtained in a study of cytomegalovirus exposure and HLA in healthy donors. Study overall: Inside one of the first data releases sat some 93 million unique TCRs taken from HLA-typed donors.

Study-level findings and limits: Three chains linked to CMV were shown in vitro to be specific for CMV antigens. Cytomegalovirus association was listed for 164 TCR beta chains.

PCR involved 60 Vbeta and 13 Jbeta primers. The protocol was immunoSEQ multiplex PCR, while the TCRdb copy is restricted to in-frame clones and leaves out a portion. The profile shows a few hundred thousand clones, more than 60% of them singletons. This sequence was found in a girl aged 2-10 years in good health and CMV-seronegative. The rearrangement links TRBV4-1 to TRBJ1-4; 9 bases are shared with TRBD1. Sequenced sample: PBMCs. CDR3: CASSQDVTGGSGTNEKLFF. Here the CDR3 DNA reads TGCGCCAGCAGCCAAGATGTAACAGGGGGCTCGGGAACTAATGAAAAACTGTTTTTT.